This T cell receptor (beta chain) was found in a study of blood T cell repertoires in COVID-19. The Seattle patients joined while their infection was active and were tracked longitudinally afterward. Produced via immunoSEQ multiplex PCR; TCRdb's table is partial and in-frame only. The sample carries around 190,000 clones, 82% recorded once. This clone was detected once. Trimming pared 4 bases from V and 3 bases from J, leaving 13 bases between. Looked up from germline, CDR1 is SGHAT and CDR2 is FQNNGV. The length of the CDR3 is 15 residues. The source of this sequence is a woman in her sixties with COVID-19, enrolled during active disease. What was sequenced was peripheral blood. V usage is TRBV11-2 and J usage is TRBJ2-1, with D possibly TRBD1 on 5 matching bases. The CDR3 bases are TGTGCCAGCAGCTCCCAATCAGGGATCTACAATGAGCAGTTCTTC. Protein: CASSSQSGIYNEQFF.